A selection of T cell receptor beta chains follows, all from one sample in a study of CXCR3-negative and CXCR3-positive naive CD8 T cells. No DNA is given; TCRdb re-called the 5' RACE reads and lists each CDR3 protein once. The table for this sample gives tens of thousands of distinct CDR3 sequences. The sample was naive CXCR3+ CD8+ T cells from blood. The receptors stem from a human donor in good health. Some clones in this sample may be carry-over from other donors' samples. The CDR3 runs from the conserved cysteine through the conserved F or W.

TRBV5-1	TRBJ1-1	CASSLGDRFFNTEAFF
TRBV15	TRBJ2-4	CATSRGQGNNIQYF
TRBV6-6	TRBJ1-2	CASRPLGVNNYGYTF
TRBV20-1	TRBJ2-3	CSARDPPELSTDTQYF
TRBV5-5	TRBJ1-1	CASSLGTNTEAFF
TRBV28	TRBJ2-5	CASSLPPQETQYF
TRBV27	TRBJ2-5	CASSLGGSRETQYF
TRBV15	TRBJ2-1	CATSSYGGGDEQFF
TRBV7-6	TRBJ2-1	CASSLFVAGALNEQFF
TRBV3-1	TRBJ2-7	CASSQGWRDGGGYEQYF
TRBV7-2	TRBJ2-7	CASSLAGDYEQYF
TRBV7-8	TRBJ2-4	CASSSKELPKNIQYF
TRBV28	TRBJ2-2	CASSFPGRENTGELFF
TRBV14	TRBJ2-2	CASSQRVTGELFF
TRBV4-1	TRBJ2-7	CASSRATSGYEQYF
TRBV29-1	TRBJ2-2	CSVLAANTGELFF
TRBV12-3/TRBV12-4	TRBJ2-7	CASGAGIEQYF
TRBV12-3/TRBV12-4	TRBJ2-3	CASSFPARSGGTDTQYF
TRBV5-5	TRBJ2-7	CASSSPTTSSYEPYF
TRBV5-1	TRBJ2-3	CASSLESRGLETTDTQYF
TRBV30	TRBJ1-1	CAWSDHPSTEAFF
TRBV12-3/TRBV12-4	TRBJ1-4	CASSYRDSNEKLFF
TRBV28	TRBJ2-2	CASQGGINTGELFF
TRBV28	TRBJ2-3	CASSEGASVPDTQYF
TRBV20-1	TRBJ2-7	CSALSQGMPSYEQYF
TRBV12-3/TRBV12-4	TRBJ2-3	CASSFRAGGSTDTQYF
TRBV7-8	TRBJ2-1	CASSLGTRFGGEQFF
TRBV19	TRBJ2-7	CASSIRLNSYEQYF
TRBV27	TRBJ1-1	CASSSTGGNTEAFF
TRBV4-1	TRBJ2-5	CASSHQASEETQYF
TRBV12-3/TRBV12-4	TRBJ2-7	CASSIRGDRFLSYEQYF
TRBV7-9	TRBJ2-3	CASSSSGGVTDTQYF
TRBV14	TRBJ1-4	CASSQSSYRVTEKLFF
TRBV29-1	TRBJ2-7	CSVLTSGGEIF
TRBV28	TRBJ2-3	CASSPRPSTDTQYF
TRBV28	TRBJ2-1	CASGSASGGLSSYNEQFF
TRBV28	TRBJ2-5	CASSLPERGHEETQYF
TRBV7-9	TRBJ2-5	CASRKGDDGTQYF
TRBV30	TRBJ2-7	CAWSTRSSYEQYF
TRBV14	TRBJ2-7	CASSQGGRGSLYEQYF
TRBV11-2	TRBJ2-3	CASGLGGSRDTQYF
TRBV28	TRBJ2-7	CASSYTGTVYEQYF
TRBV12-3/TRBV12-4	TRBJ2-5	CASSLPEETQYF
TRBV10-3	TRBJ1-1	CAISDGTGGENTEAFF
TRBV29-1	TRBJ2-1	CSVWTHNEQFF
TRBV28	TRBJ2-3	CASSLGVGQGFSTDTQYF
TRBV12-3/TRBV12-4	TRBJ2-7	CASRPNGGGAAYEQYF
TRBV7-3	TRBJ2-3	CASSSGTGAFTDTQYF
TRBV10-1	TRBJ2-2	CAWGQAANENANTGELFF
TRBV9	TRBJ1-4	CASSVEGQLLMKNCFF
TRBV6-6	TRBJ2-7	CASSYGQGAYEQYF
TRBV6-5	TRBJ1-5	CASSTGGNQPQHF
TRBV5-1	TRBJ2-7	CASSLTGAYEQYF